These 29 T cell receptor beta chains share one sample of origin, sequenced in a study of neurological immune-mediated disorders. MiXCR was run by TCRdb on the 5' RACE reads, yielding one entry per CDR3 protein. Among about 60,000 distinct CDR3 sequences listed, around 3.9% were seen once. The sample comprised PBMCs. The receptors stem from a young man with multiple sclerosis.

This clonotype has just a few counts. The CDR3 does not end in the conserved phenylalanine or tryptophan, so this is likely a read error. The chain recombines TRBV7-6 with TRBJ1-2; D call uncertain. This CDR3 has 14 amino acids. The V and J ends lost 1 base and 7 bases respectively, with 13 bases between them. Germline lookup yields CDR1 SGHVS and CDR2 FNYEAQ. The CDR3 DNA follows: TGTGCCAGCAGCTTAGAGATAGGGAATCGTGGCTACACCATC. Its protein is CASSLEIGNRGYTI.

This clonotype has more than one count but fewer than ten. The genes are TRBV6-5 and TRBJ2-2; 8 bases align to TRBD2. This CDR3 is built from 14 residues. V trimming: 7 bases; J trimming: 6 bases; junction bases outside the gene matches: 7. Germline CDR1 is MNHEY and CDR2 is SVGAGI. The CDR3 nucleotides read TGTGCCAGCAAGGCGGGGGGTGAAGCCGGGGAGCTGTTTTTT. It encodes CASKAGGEAGELFF.

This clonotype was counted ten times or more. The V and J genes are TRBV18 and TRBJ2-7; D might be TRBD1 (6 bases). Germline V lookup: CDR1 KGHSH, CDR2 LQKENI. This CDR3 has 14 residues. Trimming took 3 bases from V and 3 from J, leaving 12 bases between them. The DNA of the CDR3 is TGTGCCAGCTCACCCCCTGTGGACAGCTACGAGCAGTACTTC. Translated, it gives CASSPPVDSYEQYF.

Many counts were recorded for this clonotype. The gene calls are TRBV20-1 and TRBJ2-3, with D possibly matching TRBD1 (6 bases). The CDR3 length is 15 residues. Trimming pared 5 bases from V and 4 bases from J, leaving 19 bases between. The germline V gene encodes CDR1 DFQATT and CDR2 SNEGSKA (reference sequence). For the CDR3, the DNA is TGCAGTGCTGCCCCCCGAACAGGGCGGGCAGATACGCAGTATTTT. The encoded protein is CSAAPRTGRADTQYF.

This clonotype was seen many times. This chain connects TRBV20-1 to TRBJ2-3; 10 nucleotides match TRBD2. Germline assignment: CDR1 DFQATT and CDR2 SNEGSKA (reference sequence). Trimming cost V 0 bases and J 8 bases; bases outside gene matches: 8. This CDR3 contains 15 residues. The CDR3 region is CSARDAAGGLTTQYF. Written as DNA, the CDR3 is TGCAGTGCTAGAGATGCAGCGGGAGGGTTAACTACGCAGTATTTT.

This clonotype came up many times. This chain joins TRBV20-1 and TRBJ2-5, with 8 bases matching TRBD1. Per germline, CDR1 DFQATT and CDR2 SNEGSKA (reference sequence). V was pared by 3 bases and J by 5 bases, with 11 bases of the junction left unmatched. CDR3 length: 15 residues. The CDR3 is CSASRNRGKSETQYF. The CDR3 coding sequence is TGCAGTGCTAGTCGCAACAGGGGGAAATCGGAGACCCAGTACTTC.

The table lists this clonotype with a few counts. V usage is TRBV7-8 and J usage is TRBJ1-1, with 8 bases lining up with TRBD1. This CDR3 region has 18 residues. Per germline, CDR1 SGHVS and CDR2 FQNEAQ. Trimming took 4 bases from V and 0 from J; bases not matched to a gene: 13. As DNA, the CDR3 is TGTGCCAGCAGCTCGCCTCGGACAGGGCGGGGGGTGAACACTGAAGCTTTCTTT. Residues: CASSSPRTGRGVNTEAFF.

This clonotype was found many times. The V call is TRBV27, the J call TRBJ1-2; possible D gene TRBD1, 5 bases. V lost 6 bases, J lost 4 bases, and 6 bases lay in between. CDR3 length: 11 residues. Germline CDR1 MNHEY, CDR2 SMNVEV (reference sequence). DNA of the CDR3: TGTGCCAGCAGGGACATCTATGGCTACACCTTC. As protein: CASRDIYGYTF.

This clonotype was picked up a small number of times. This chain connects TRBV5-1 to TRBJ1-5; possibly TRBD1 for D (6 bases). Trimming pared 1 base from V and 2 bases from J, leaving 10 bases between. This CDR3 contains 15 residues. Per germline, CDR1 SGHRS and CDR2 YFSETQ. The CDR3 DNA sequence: TGCGCCAGCAGCTTGAGTGACAGGCGCAATCAGCCCCAGCATTTT. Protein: CASSLSDRRNQPQHF.

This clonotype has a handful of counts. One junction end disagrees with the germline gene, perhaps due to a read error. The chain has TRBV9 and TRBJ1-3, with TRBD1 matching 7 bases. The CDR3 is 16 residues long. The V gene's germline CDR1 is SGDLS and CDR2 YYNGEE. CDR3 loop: CASSVEAGGPGKTIYF. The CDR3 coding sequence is TGTGCCAGCAGCGTAGAGGCAGGGGGTCCTGGAAAAACCATATATTTT.

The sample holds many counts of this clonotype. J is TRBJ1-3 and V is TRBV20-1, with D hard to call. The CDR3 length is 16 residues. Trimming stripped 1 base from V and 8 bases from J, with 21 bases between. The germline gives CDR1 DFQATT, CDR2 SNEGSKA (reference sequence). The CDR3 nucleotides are TGCAGTGCTAGAGCGGGAGTAGGAGCCCCAAGGGACACCATATATTTT. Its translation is CSARAGVGAPRDTIYF.

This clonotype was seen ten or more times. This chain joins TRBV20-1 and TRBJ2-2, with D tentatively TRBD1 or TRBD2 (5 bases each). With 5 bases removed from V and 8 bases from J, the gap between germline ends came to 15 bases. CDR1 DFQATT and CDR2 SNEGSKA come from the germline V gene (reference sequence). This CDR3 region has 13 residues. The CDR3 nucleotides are TGCAGTGCTCCGGGGCTTTCAACGGGGGAGCTGTTTTTT. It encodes CSAPGLSTGELFF.

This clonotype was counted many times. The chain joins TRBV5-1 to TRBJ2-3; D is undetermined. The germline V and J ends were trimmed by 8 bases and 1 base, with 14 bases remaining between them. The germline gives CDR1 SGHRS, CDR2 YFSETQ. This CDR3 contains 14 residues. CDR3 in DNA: TGCGCCAGTTCGCATCAGCGCGGCACAGATACGCAGTATTTT. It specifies CASSHQRGTDTQYF.

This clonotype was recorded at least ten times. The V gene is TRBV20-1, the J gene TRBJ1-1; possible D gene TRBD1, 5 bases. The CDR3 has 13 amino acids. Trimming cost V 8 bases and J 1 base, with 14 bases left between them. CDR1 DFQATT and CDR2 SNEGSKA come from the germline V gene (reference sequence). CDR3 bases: TGCAGTCCCCAGGGTCGGGGGAACACTGAAGCTTTCTTT. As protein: CSPQGRGNTEAFF.

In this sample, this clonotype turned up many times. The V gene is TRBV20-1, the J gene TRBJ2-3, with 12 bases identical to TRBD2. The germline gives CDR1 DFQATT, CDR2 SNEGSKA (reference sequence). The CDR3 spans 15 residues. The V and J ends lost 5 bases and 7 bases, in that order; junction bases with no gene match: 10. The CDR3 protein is CSAPKTSGSRYTQYF. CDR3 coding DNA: TGCAGTGCTCCCAAGACTAGCGGGAGTAGGTATACGCAGTATTTT.

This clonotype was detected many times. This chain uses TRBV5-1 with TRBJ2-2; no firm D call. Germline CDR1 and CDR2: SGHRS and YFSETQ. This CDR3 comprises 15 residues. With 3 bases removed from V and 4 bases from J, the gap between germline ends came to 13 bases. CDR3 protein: CASSSASPGTGELFF. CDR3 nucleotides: TGCGCCAGCAGCTCGGCCTCCCCCGGCACCGGGGAGCTGTTTTTT.

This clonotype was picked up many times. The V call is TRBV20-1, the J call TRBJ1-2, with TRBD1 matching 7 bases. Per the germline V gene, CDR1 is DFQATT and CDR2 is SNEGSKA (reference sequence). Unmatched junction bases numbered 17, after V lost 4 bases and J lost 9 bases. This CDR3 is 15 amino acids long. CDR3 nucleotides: TGCAGTGCTAACCACCTCGACAGGGCCAAGAGGAGCTACACCTTC. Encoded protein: CSANHLDRAKRSYTF.

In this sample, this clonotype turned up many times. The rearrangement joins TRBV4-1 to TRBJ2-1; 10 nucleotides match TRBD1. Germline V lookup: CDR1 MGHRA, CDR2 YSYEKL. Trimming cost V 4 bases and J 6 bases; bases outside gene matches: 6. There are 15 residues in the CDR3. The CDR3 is CASSREGTGANEQFF. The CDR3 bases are TGCGCCAGCAGCCGCGAGGGGACAGGGGCCAATGAGCAGTTCTTC.

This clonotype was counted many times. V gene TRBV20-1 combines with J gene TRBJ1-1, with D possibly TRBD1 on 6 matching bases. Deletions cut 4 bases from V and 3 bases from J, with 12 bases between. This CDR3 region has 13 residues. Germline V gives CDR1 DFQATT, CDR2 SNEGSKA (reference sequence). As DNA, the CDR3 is TGCAGTGCTAAGTCGACAGGCCACACTGAAGCTTTCTTT. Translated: CSAKSTGHTEAFF.

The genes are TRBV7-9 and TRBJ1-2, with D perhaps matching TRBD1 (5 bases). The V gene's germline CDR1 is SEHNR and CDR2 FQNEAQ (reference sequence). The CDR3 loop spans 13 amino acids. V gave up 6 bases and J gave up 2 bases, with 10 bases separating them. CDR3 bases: TGTGCCAGCAGTAGGGACGGAAACTATGGCTACACCTTC. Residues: CASSRDGNYGYTF.

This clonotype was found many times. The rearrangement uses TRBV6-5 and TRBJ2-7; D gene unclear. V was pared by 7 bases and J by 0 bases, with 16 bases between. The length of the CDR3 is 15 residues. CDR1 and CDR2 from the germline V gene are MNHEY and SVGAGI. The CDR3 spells CASTQRPFSSYEQYF. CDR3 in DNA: TGTGCCAGCACCCAACGACCGTTTAGCTCCTACGAGCAGTACTTC.

The CDR3 reads CASSSGFGNQPQHF. CDR3 coding DNA: TGTGCCAGCAGTTCCGGGTTTGGCAATCAGCCCCAGCATTTT. This chain connects TRBV28 to TRBJ1-5; D not certain. Looked up from germline, CDR1 is MDHEN and CDR2 is SYDVKM. The CDR3 is 14 residues long. V lost 4 bases and J lost 2, with 9 bases in between.

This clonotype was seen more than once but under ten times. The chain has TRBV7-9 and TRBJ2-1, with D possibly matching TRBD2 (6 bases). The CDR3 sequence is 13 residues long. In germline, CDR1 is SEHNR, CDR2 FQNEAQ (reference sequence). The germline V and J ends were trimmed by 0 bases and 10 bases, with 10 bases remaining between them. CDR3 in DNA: TGTGCCAGCAGCTTAGCACCGGCGGGGGAGCAGTTCTTC. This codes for CASSLAPAGEQFF.

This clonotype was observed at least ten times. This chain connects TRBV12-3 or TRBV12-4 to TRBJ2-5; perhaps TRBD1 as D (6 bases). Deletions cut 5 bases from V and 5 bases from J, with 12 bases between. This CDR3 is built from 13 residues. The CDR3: CASSTRRGETQYF. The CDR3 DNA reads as TGTGCCAGCAGTACCCGCAGGGGTGAGACCCAGTACTTC.

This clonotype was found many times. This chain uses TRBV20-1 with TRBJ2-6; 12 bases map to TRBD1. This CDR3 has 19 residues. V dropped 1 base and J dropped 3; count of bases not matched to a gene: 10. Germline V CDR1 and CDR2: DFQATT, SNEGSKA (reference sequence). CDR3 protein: CSARGHLGTGGGGANVLTF. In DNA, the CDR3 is TGCAGTGCTAGAGGTCACCTCGGGACAGGGGGCGGTGGGGCCAACGTCCTGACTTTC.

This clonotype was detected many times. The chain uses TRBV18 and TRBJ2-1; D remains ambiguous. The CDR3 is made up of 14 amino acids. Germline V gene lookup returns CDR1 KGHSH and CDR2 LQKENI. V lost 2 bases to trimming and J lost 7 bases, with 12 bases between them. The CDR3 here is CASSPGVVDNEQFF. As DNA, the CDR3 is TGTGCCAGCTCACCAGGGGTTGTGGATAATGAGCAGTTCTTC.

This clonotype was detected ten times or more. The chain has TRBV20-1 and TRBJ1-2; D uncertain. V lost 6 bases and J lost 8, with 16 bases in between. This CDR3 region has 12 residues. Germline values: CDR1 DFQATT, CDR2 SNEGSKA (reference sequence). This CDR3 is CSAPGPMGGYTF. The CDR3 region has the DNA TGCAGTGCCCCAGGACCTATGGGGGGCTACACCTTC.

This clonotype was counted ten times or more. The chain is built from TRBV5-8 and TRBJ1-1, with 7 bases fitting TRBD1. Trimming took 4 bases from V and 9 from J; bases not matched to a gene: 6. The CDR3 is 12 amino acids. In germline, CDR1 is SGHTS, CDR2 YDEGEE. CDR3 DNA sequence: TGTGCCAGCAGCCTCGGGACAGCCCAAGCTTTCTTT. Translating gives CASSLGTAQAFF.

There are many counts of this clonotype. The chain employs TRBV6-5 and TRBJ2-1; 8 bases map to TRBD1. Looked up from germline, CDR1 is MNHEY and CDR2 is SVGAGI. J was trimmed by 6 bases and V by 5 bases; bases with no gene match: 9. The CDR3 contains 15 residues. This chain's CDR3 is CASSPQGAGLNEQFF. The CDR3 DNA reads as TGTGCCAGCAGTCCCCAGGGGGCAGGCCTCAATGAGCAGTTCTTC.